One and the same sample provided the 18 T cell receptor beta chains below, sequenced in a study of control samples from healthy donors and cancer patients. The data were produced by immunoSEQ multiplex PCR, yet TCRdb's version contains in-frame clones alone and is incomplete. The table includes about 120,000 clones, 80% to 90% detected once. Sequenced material: blood. These receptors all come from a man between 45 and 60 years old in good health.

CDR3 in amino acids: CARSLDRVEYEQYF. The CDR3, as DNA: TGTGCCAGAAGCTTGGACAGGGTGGAGTACGAGCAGTACTTC. The chain is built from TRBV5-3 and TRBJ2-7; D perhaps matches TRBD1 (6 bases). TRBV5-3 is placed among ORFs of uncertain function. The CDR3 runs 14 residues. V was clipped by 0 bases and J by 4 bases, with 11 bases between them.

With regard to this clone: Different DNA sequences within this sample yield the same CDR3. The J gene is TRBJ1-6, the V gene TRBV4-3, with D unclear. The V gene lost 1 base and the J gene lost 0 bases, with 10 bases spanning the gap. Germline V gene lookup returns CDR1 LGHNA and CDR2 YSLEER. The CDR3 has 17 amino acids. The CDR3: CASSQGGGSSYNSPLHF. The CDR3 DNA is TGCGCCAGCAGCCAAGGTGGAGGGAGCTCCTATAATTCACCCCTCCACTTT.

This clone was picked up a small number of times. This chain connects TRBV11-3 to TRBJ1-6, with 7 bases aligning to TRBD1. The CDR3 covers 14 residues. Germline CDR1 SGHNT, CDR2 YENEEA. The ends lost 3 bases at V and 8 bases at J; junction bases unmatched: 4. CDR3 loop: CASSFQGQHSPLHF. CDR3 nucleotide sequence: TGTGCCAGCAGCTTCCAGGGACAGCATTCACCCCTCCACTTT.

This sequence joins TRBV2 and TRBJ2-5; TRBD2 matches at 8 bases. The CDR3 runs 14 residues. Germline loops: CDR1 SNHLY, CDR2 FYNNEI. The ends lost 6 bases at V and 4 bases at J; junction bases unmatched: 7. The DNA of the CDR3 is TGTGCCAGCAGCGGGGGGGCCTTCGGAGAGACCCAGTACTTC. This translates into CASSGGAFGETQYF.

This chain joins TRBV18 and TRBJ2-2, with D perhaps TRBD2 (5 bases). CDR1 and CDR2 from the germline V gene are KGHSH and LQKENI. CDR3 length: 16 residues. Trimming took off 3 bases at V and 3 bases at J, with 14 bases between the two ends. CDR3 sequence reads: CASSPWNSGDTGELFF. The CDR3 DNA reads as TGTGCCAGCTCACCTTGGAACTCCGGGGACACCGGGGAGCTGTTTTTT.

The rearrangement uses TRBV5-1 and TRBJ1-1; D remains ambiguous. The CDR3 extends over 14 amino acids. V gave up 2 bases and J gave up 0 bases, with 8 bases separating them. Germline CDR1 is SGHRS and CDR2 is YFSETQ. The CDR3 sequence: CASSFHTVNTEAFF. The CDR3 DNA follows: TGCGCCAGCAGCTTTCATACAGTGAACACTGAAGCTTTCTTT.

The chain is built from TRBV27 and TRBJ1-2, with D perhaps matching TRBD1 (5 bases). The CDR3 is 13 residues long. Germline assignment: CDR1 MNHEY and CDR2 SMNVEV (reference sequence). Trimming took 2 bases from V and 6 from J, leaving 10 bases between them. The CDR3 reads CASSLTGDHGYTF. In nucleotides, the CDR3 is TGTGCCAGCAGTTTAACTGGGGACCATGGCTACACCTTC.

The rearrangement links TRBV24-1 to TRBJ1-1; D not resolved. This CDR3 contains 13 residues. V shed 6 bases and J shed 5 bases, with 12 bases lying between them. The V gene's germline CDR1 is KGHDR and CDR2 SFDVKD. The CDR3 region is CATSLSWNTEAFF. The CDR3 DNA is TGTGCCACCAGTCTCTCCTGGAATACTGAAGCTTTCTTT.

The chain recombines TRBV5-1 with TRBJ1-4; D is perhaps TRBD1 (6 bases). Germline V lookup: CDR1 SGHRS, CDR2 YFSETQ. The ends were cut back, 0 bases at V and 8 bases at J, with 14 bases in the middle. The CDR3 extends over 15 amino acids. CDR3 DNA: TGCGCCAGCAGCTTGGGTCCGGGGGCGAGAGAAAAACTGTTTTTT. Translation: CASSLGPGAREKLFF.

The V gene is TRBV9, the J gene TRBJ1-5; TRBD1 is a possible D gene (5 bases). Between the trimmed V and J ends, which lost 6 bases and 4 bases, there was a span of 11 bases. This CDR3 comprises 13 residues. Germline CDR1 reads SGDLS; CDR2 reads YYNGEE. The CDR3 region has the DNA TGTGCCAGCACCCAGGGTTCTAATCAGCCCCAGCATTTT. Protein sequence: CASTQGSNQPQHF.

This chain connects TRBV4-3 to TRBJ2-3; D is unresolved. The CDR3 sequence is 14 residues long. Germline V gene data show CDR1 as LGHNA and CDR2 as YSLEER. With 1 base removed from V and 0 bases from J, the gap between germline ends came to 5 bases. The CDR3 region is CASSQAVSTDTQYF. DNA of the CDR3: TGCGCCAGCAGCCAAGCTGTCAGCACAGATACGCAGTATTTT.

The chain couples TRBV5-8 to TRBJ1-1; D unclear. CDR1 and CDR2 from the germline V gene are SGHTS and YDEGEE. The CDR3 contains 12 residues. Between the trimmed V and J ends, which lost 2 bases and 1 base, there was a span of 3 bases. The CDR3 DNA follows: TGTGCCAGCAGCTTACAGAACACTGAAGCTTTCTTT. Encoded protein: CASSLQNTEAFF.

This chain links TRBV7-2 with TRBJ2-3; D is unclear. V lost 5 bases to trimming and J lost 0 bases, with 12 bases between them. CDR1 is SGHTA, CDR2 FQGNSA, per germline. The length of the CDR3 is 15 residues. This chain's CDR3 is CASSPWGISTDTQYF. The CDR3 DNA reads as TGTGCCAGCAGCCCCTGGGGTATCAGCACAGATACGCAGTATTTT.

V usage is TRBV27 and J usage is TRBJ1-2; 7 positions agree with TRBD1. The length of the CDR3 is 16 residues. Germline lookup yields CDR1 MNHEY and CDR2 SMNVEV (reference sequence). The ends lost 5 bases at V and 3 bases at J; junction bases unmatched: 12. The CDR3 sequence is CASSARTGPTYYGYTF. The CDR3 DNA is TGTGCCAGCAGTGCCCGGACAGGACCGACATACTATGGCTACACCTTC.

The chain carries TRBV7-2 and TRBJ2-7; 15 bases line up with TRBD2. CDR1 is SGHTA, CDR2 FQGNSA, per germline. The junction had 8 bases not matched to a gene; V was cut back by 5 bases and J by 6 bases. This CDR3 is 16 amino acids long. CDR3 loop: CASSPRTSGGAIEQYF. The CDR3 nucleotides read TGTGCCAGCAGCCCTCGGACTAGCGGGGGGGCAATCGAGCAGTACTTC.

This CDR3 is CASTTYGVSQYF. The CDR3 DNA reads as TGTGCCAGCACTACTTACGGGGTATCGCAGTATTTT. The chain has TRBV27 and TRBJ2-3; TRBD2 might be the D (5 bases). The CDR3 totals 12 residues. CDR1 is MNHEY and CDR2 is SMNVEV in the germline V gene (reference sequence). V was cut by 7 bases and J by 10 bases, with 15 bases left in between.

The J gene is TRBJ2-5, the V gene TRBV5-1; no firm D call. The CDR3 spans 12 residues. Per germline, CDR1 SGHRS and CDR2 YFSETQ. V gave up 4 bases and J gave up 0 bases, with 4 bases separating them. The CDR3 loop reads CASSRDQETQYF. The CDR3, as DNA: TGCGCCAGCAGCCGGGACCAAGAGACCCAGTACTTC.

The chain is built from TRBV5-1 and TRBJ2-7; no clear D. Per the germline V gene, CDR1 is SGHRS and CDR2 is YFSETQ. V lost 2 bases and J lost 5, with 8 bases in between. The CDR3 sequence is 12 residues long. CDR3 residues: CASSLTGDEQYF. DNA of the CDR3: TGCGCCAGCAGCTTAACGGGCGACGAGCAGTACTTC.